These T cell receptor beta chains were read from a single sample in a study of graft-versus-host responses after intestinal transplantation. For these TCRs, the target antigens are not known. Clones were read by immunoSEQ multiplex PCR, and TCRdb kept only the in-frame ones, dropping some. The data hold about 81,000 clones, with 80% to 95% observed a single time. Sequenced material: unstimulated CD4+ T cells sorted from spleen or lymph node cells, taken before transplant. All receptors derive from a human donor who was the organ donor for an intestinal transplant. CDR3s include the opening cysteine and the closing phenylalanine or tryptophan. The D gene is left open where the match is weak. Part of the rows lack a size; the others show once, few, many or a class for expanded clones.

>TRBJ1-4|-|TRBV12-5|-
CASGLGQQINEKLFF
TGTGCTAGTGGTTTGGGACAGCAGATTAATGAAAAACTGTTTTTT
>TRBJ2-2|TRBD1|TRBV7-9|once
CASSSRYSTGDTGELFF
TGTGCCAGCAGCTCCCGATACTCAACAGGGGACACCGGGGAGCTGTTTTTT
>TRBJ2-7|-|TRBV30|-
CAWSPLSGNWGQYF
TGTGCCTGGAGTCCACTCAGCGGTAACTGGGGGCAGTACTTC
>TRBJ2-3|-|TRBV7-3|-
CASSLFGGYTDTQYF
TGTGCCAGCAGCTTATTTGGCGGGTACACAGATACGCAGTATTTT
>TRBJ1-3|TRBD1|TRBV28|-
CASREQGAVGNTIYF
TGTGCCAGCAGAGAACAGGGGGCGGTAGGAAACACCATATATTTT
>TRBJ1-3|TRBD1|TRBV4-1|-
CASSQPGQGKNTIYF
TGCGCCAGCAGCCAACCGGGACAGGGGAAAAACACCATATATTTT
>TRBJ1-1|TRBD1|TRBV5-5|-
CASSRLPTGYTEAFF
TGTGCCAGCAGCCGACTTCCGACAGGGTATACTGAAGCTTTCTTT
>TRBJ1-1|-|TRBV6-1|-
CASRNNRVTEAFF
TGTGCCAGCAGGAATAACAGGGTCACTGAAGCTTTCTTT
>TRBJ1-5|-|TRBV15|-
CATSRGQLNQGPQHF
TGTGCCACCAGCAGAGGACAGCTCAATCAGGGGCCCCAGCATTTT
>TRBJ2-1|TRBD2|TRBV29-1|once
CSVLAGDRVGEQFF
TGCAGCGTACTAGCGGGAGATAGAGTTGGGGAGCAGTTCTTC
>TRBJ2-2|TRBD2|TRBV7-2|-
CASSLKRTSDNTGELFF
TGTGCCAGCAGCTTAAAAAGGACTAGCGACAACACCGGGGAGCTGTTTTTT
>TRBJ2-6|-|TRBV28|-
CASSFPGAPGANVLTF
TGTGCCAGCAGTTTCCCAGGGGCGCCCGGGGCCAACGTCCTGACTTTC
>TRBJ2-6|TRBD1|TRBV4-1|-
CASSRQQGAGANVLTF
TGCGCCAGCAGCCGCCAGCAGGGGGCTGGGGCCAACGTCCTGACTTTC
>TRBJ2-5|TRBD2|TRBV5-6|-
CASSLTSGGGQETQYF
TGTGCCAGCAGCTTGACTAGCGGGGGGGGACAAGAGACCCAGTACTTC
>TRBJ2-7|-|TRBV21-1|-
CASSIRVGLRF
TGTGCCAGCAGCATCCGAGTGGGCCTCCGCTTC
>TRBJ2-1|-|TRBV11-1|-
CASEFAGRTYEQFF
TGTGCCAGCGAGTTCGCGGGGCGCACGTATGAGCAGTTCTTC
>TRBJ2-7|TRBD2|TRBV7-9|-
CASSGSGGSAGYEQYF
TGTGCCAGCAGCGGAAGTGGCGGGAGCGCGGGCTACGAGCAGTACTTC
>TRBJ1-1|TRBD1|TRBV6-6|-
CASSTNRGGEAFF
TGTGCCAGCAGTACGAACAGGGGCGGTGAAGCTTTCTTT
>TRBJ1-5|-|TRBV15|-
CATAAGSGFHYF
TGTGCCACCGCCGCGGGCAGTGGATTCCATTATTTT
>TRBJ1-1|-|TRBV10-3|-
CAISDLSGSTEAFF
TGTGCCATCAGTGATTTGTCGGGGTCGACTGAAGCTTTCTTT
>TRBJ2-7|-|TRBV21-1|-
CASSKPRGEGNEQYF
TGTGCCAGCAGCAAACCAAGGGGGGAGGGCAACGAGCAGTACTTC
>TRBJ2-7|TRBD2|TRBV7-9|-
CASSFIGGAYEQYF
TGTGCCAGCAGCTTTATTGGGGGGGCCTACGAGCAGTACTTC
>TRBJ2-7|TRBD1|TRBV5-1|-
CASSWDRVYEQYF
TGCGCCAGCAGTTGGGACAGGGTCTACGAGCAGTACTTC
>TRBJ1-3|-|TRBV7-9|-
CASSFPRQAFSGNTIYF
TGTGCCAGCAGCTTTCCCCGACAGGCGTTCTCTGGAAACACCATATATTTT